The next 17 T cell receptor beta chains were all read from a single sample in a study of cytomegalovirus exposure and HLA in healthy donors. A multiplex PCR was run with 60 Vbeta primers and 13 Jbeta primers. Repertoires were generated with immunoSEQ multiplex PCR, while TCRdb's copy carries only in-frame clones and drops some. The sample's table shows some 72,000 clones. Sequencing was performed on PBMCs. These receptors were collected from a man aged 25-45 years in good health and CMV-seronegative.

V gene TRBV19 combines with J gene TRBJ2-1, with 9 positions matching TRBD2. Per the germline V gene, CDR1 is LNHDA and CDR2 is SQIVND (reference sequence). The CDR3 is 15 amino acids. V lost 3 bases, J lost 5 bases, and 5 bases stayed unmatched. The CDR3 DNA follows: TGTGCCAGTAGTATTTTAGCGGGGGCCCACAATGAGCAGTTCTTC. Amino acids: CASSILAGAHNEQFF.

The V and J genes are TRBV6-5 and TRBJ2-7, with TRBD2 matching 8 bases. Looked up from germline, CDR1 is MNHEY and CDR2 is SVGAGI. The CDR3 contains 13 residues. V gave up 5 bases and J gave up 7 bases; unmatched junction bases: 7. The CDR3 coding sequence is TGTGCCAGCAGTCTTTCGACTAGCGAGGAGCAGTACTTC. It codes for CASSLSTSEEQYF.

V is TRBV18 and J is TRBJ2-2; 10 nucleotides line up with TRBD2. The germline CDR1 and CDR2 sequences are KGHSH and LQKENI. The CDR3 consists of 16 residues. The J segment lost 4 bases and the V segment lost 0 bases, leaving 2 bases of the junction unmatched. The CDR3 spells CASSPPASGGTGELFF. The DNA of the CDR3 is TGTGCCAGCTCACCACCGGCTAGCGGGGGCACCGGGGAGCTGTTTTTT. Full variable domain (rest looked up from reference TRBV18 and TRBJ2-2): NAGVMQNPRHLVRRRGQEARLRCSPMKGHSHVYWYRQLPEEGLKFMVYLQKENIIDESGMPKERFSAEFPKEGPSILRIQQVVRGDSAAYFCASSPPASGGTGELFFGEGSRLTVL.

The rearrangement links TRBV5-4 to TRBJ2-5; TRBD2 agrees at 8 bases. The V segment lost 4 bases and the J segment 6 bases; nucleotides outside the gene matches: 14. The CDR3 is 16 residues long. Germline V CDR1 and CDR2: SGHNT, YYREEE (reference sequence). CDR3 sequence reads: CASSGVSGASIKTQYF. DNA of the CDR3: TGTGCCAGCAGCGGGGTTAGCGGGGCGTCTATAAAGACCCAGTACTTC.

The chain has TRBV29-1 and TRBJ1-1, with D unclear. V lost 4 bases and J lost 6, with 12 bases in between. The germline V gene has CDR1 SQVTM and CDR2 ANQGSEA. CDR3 length equals 12 residues. In nucleotides, the CDR3 is TGCAGCGTTGGGTTGGGCCGTGCTGAAGCTTTCTTT. Protein: CSVGLGRAEAFF.

The chain employs TRBV5-6 and TRBJ1-3, with D unresolved. V was trimmed by 2 bases and J by 1 base, leaving 7 bases between them. The CDR3 extends over 14 amino acids. Germline values: CDR1 SGHDT, CDR2 YYEEEE. The CDR3 coding sequence is TGTGCCAGCAGCTTCGGAGGGTCTGGAAACACCATATATTTT. This codes for CASSFGGSGNTIYF.

The rearrangement uses TRBV7-2 and TRBJ2-3, with 9 nucleotides matching TRBD1. The CDR3 extends over 15 amino acids. From germline, CDR1 is SGHTA and CDR2 FQGNSA. Trimming removed 2 bases from V and 4 bases from J; junction bases left unmatched: 4. CDR3 DNA: TGTGCCAGCAGCTTATTGGGACAGGGACCAGATACGCAGTATTTT. This sequence encodes CASSLLGQGPDTQYF.

The J gene is TRBJ1-2, the V gene TRBV5-4; D possibly corresponds to TRBD1 (6 bases). The CDR3 sequence is 14 residues long. Trimming shortened V by 6 bases and J by 4 bases, and 16 bases separated the two germline ends. Germline CDR1 SGHNT, CDR2 YYREEE (reference sequence). The CDR3 bases are TGTGCCAGCACCCCCGGGACATTTGGCTATGGCTACACCTTC. Its translation is CASTPGTFGYGYTF.

This chain joins TRBV19 and TRBJ1-1; TRBD1 matches at 7 bases. After removal of 3 bases from V and 1 base from J, the junction contained 2 bases not matched to a gene. This CDR3 is 14 amino acids long. The V gene's germline CDR1 is LNHDA and CDR2 SQIVND (reference sequence). The CDR3 loop reads CASSMGTANTEAFF. The CDR3 DNA sequence: TGTGCCAGTAGTATGGGGACAGCGAACACTGAAGCTTTCTTT.

This sequence joins TRBV27 and TRBJ2-2; TRBD1 aligns across 9 bases. The CDR3 loop spans 15 amino acids. V lost 3 bases, J lost 3 bases, and 2 bases stayed unmatched. From germline, CDR1 is MNHEY and CDR2 SMNVEV (reference sequence). The CDR3, as DNA: TGTGCCAGCAGTTTGGGGGACAGGGACACCGGGGAGCTGTTTTTT. Protein product: CASSLGDRDTGELFF.

V gene TRBV5-6 combines with J gene TRBJ2-7; 7 nucleotides align to TRBD2. With 3 bases clipped from V and 5 bases from J, the junction kept 8 bases outside the gene matches. This CDR3 has 14 amino acids. CDR1 and CDR2 from the germline V gene are SGHDT and YYEEEE. CDR3 bases: TGTGCCAGCAGCTCAGGACTAGTTATCCACGAGCAGTACTTC. It encodes CASSSGLVIHEQYF. The complete variable domain, with remaining parts taken from reference TRBV5-6 and TRBJ2-7, reads DAGVTQSPTHLIKTRGQQVTLRCSPKSGHDTVSWYQQALGQGPQFIFQYYEEEERQRGNFPDRFSGHQFPNYSSELNVNALLLGDSALYLCASSSGLVIHEQYFGPGTRLTVT.

The chain is built from TRBV27 and TRBJ1-1, with a weak D call TRBD1 (6 bases). Germline loops: CDR1 MNHEY, CDR2 SMNVEV (reference sequence). The CDR3 contains 15 residues. Trimming removed 3 bases at V and 7 bases at J, with 18 bases between. CDR3 nucleotides: TGTGCCAGCAGTTTGGGGGCGCTACTTAAGGGTGAAGCTTTCTTT. Translation: CASSLGALLKGEAFF.

V and J are TRBV5-6 and TRBJ2-3; D perhaps matches TRBD1 (5 bases). Germline assignment: CDR1 SGHDT and CDR2 YYEEEE. CDR3 length equals 14 residues. Trimming removed 4 bases from V and 0 bases from J, with 9 bases in between. The CDR3 DNA is TGTGCCAGCAGCCCAGGGCCTAGCACAGATACGCAGTATTTT. Its protein product is CASSPGPSTDTQYF.

The chain is built from TRBV11-2 and TRBJ2-7; 8 bases map to TRBD2. With 0 bases clipped from V and 4 bases from J, the junction kept 5 bases outside the gene matches. Per the germline V gene, CDR1 is SGHAT and CDR2 is FQNNGV. This CDR3 region has 15 residues. CDR3 residues: CASSLEAGAYYEQYF. CDR3 in DNA: TGTGCCAGCAGCTTAGAAGCGGGAGCCTATTACGAGCAGTACTTC.

V and J are TRBV27 and TRBJ2-5, with 7 nucleotides matching TRBD2. J was trimmed by 7 bases and V by 2 bases; bases with no gene match: 7. CDR3 length equals 14 residues. Germline loops: CDR1 MNHEY, CDR2 SMNVEV (reference sequence). The DNA of the CDR3 is TGTGCCAGCAGTTTAATCGGCAGGGAGGGGACCCAGTACTTC. It specifies CASSLIGREGTQYF.

This chain connects TRBV4-1 to TRBJ2-7; the D is unclear. Germline V CDR1 and CDR2: MGHRA, YSYEKL. The CDR3 length is 15 residues. V was clipped by 0 bases and J by 2 bases, with 11 bases between them. CDR3 nucleotide sequence: TGCGCCAGCAGCCAAGATGGAAACAGAGCCTACGAGCAGTACTTC. Its protein product is CASSQDGNRAYEQYF.

The V gene is TRBV5-1, the J gene TRBJ2-3, with D possibly being TRBD1 (6 bases). V was shortened by 4 bases and J by 5 bases, with 14 bases between the two germline ends. Germline V gene sequence: CDR1 SGHRS, CDR2 YFSETQ. This CDR3 comprises 14 residues. The CDR3 DNA follows: TGCGCCAGCAGCCCGCCCCTAGGGGGAGATACGCAGTATTTT. Its translation: CASSPPLGGDTQYF.